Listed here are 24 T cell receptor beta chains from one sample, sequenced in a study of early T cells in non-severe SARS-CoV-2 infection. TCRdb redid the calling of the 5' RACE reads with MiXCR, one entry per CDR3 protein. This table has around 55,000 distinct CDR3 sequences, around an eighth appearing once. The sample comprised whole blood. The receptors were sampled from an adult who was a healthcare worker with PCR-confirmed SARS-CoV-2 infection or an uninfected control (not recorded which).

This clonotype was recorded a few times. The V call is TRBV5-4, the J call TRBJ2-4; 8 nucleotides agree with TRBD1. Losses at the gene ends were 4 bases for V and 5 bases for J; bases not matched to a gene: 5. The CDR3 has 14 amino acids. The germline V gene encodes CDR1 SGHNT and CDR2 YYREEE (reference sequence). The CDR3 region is CASSRDRGQNIQYF. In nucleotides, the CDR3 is TGTGCCAGCAGCCGTGACAGGGGCCAAAACATTCAGTACTTC.

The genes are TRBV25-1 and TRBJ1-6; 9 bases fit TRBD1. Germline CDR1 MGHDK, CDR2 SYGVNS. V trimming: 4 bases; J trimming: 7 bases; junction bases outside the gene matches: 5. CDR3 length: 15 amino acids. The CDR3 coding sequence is TGTGCCAGCAGTGTCGGACAGGGGACGAATTCACCCCTCCACTTT. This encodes CASSVGQGTNSPLHF.

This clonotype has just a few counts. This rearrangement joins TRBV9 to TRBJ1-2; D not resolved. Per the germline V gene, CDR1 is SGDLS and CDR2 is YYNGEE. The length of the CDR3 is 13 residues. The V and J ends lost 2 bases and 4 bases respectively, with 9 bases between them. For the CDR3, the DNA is TGTGCCAGCAGCGTGGGGTCGCCCTATGGCTACACCTTC. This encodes CASSVGSPYGYTF.

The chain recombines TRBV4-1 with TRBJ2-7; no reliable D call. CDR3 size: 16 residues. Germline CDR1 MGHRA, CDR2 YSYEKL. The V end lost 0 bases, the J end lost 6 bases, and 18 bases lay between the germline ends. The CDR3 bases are TGCGCCAGCAGCCAAGATAATCGCCCCCCGGCTTCCGAGCAGTACTTC. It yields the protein CASSQDNRPPASEQYF.

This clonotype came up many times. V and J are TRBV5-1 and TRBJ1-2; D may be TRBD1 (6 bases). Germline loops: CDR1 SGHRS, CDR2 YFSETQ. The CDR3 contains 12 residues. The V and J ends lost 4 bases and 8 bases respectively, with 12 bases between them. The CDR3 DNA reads TGCGCCAGCAGCCCGGACAGTCGAGGCTACACCTTC. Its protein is CASSPDSRGYTF.

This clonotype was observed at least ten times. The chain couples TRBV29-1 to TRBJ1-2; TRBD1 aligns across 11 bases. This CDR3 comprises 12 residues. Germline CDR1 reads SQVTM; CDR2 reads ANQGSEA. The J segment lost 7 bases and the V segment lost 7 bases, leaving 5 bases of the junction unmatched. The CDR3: CSGGQGARGYTF. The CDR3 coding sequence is TGCAGCGGTGGACAGGGGGCGCGTGGCTACACCTTC.

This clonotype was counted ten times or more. The CDR3 protein is CASSGLGVKNIQYF. The CDR3 bases are TGCGCCAGCTCCGGACTCGGGGTCAAAAACATTCAGTACTTC. The chain has TRBV5-1 and TRBJ2-4; D might be TRBD2 (5 bases). The V end lost 7 bases, the J end lost 3 bases, and 14 bases lay between the germline ends. The CDR3 is made up of 14 amino acids. Germline loops: CDR1 SGHRS, CDR2 YFSETQ.

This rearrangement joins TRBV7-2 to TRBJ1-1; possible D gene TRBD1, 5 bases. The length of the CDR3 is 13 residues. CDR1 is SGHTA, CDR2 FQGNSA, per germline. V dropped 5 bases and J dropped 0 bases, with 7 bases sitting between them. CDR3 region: CASSRDLNTEAFF. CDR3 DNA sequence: TGTGCCAGCAGCCGGGACCTGAACACTGAAGCTTTCTTT.

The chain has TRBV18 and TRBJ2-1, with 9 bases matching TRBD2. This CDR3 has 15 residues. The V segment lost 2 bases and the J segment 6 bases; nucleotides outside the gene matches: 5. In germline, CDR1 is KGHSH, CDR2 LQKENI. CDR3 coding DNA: TGTGCCAGCTCACCAAAGGCGGGAGGGTCCAATGAGCAGTTCTTC. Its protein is CASSPKAGGSNEQFF.

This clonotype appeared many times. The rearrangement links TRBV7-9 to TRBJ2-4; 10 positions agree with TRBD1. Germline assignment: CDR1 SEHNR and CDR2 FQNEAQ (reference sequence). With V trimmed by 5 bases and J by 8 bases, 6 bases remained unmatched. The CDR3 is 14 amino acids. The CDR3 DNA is TGTGCCAGCAGCCCGGGACAGGGGCGACACATTCAGTACTTC. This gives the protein CASSPGQGRHIQYF.

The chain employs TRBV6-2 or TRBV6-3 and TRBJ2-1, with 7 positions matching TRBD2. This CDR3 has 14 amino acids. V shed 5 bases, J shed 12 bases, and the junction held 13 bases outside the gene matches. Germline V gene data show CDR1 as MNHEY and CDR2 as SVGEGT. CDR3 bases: TGTGCCAGCAGTGACGCGTGGGAGGGCCTCAGGCAGTTCTTC. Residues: CASSDAWEGLRQFF.

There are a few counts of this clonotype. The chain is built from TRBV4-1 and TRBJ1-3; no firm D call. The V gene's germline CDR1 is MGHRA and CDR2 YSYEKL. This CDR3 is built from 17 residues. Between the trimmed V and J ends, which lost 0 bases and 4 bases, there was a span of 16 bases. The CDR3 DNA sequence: TGCGCCAGCAGCCAAGAGCAGGTGCTTGGAGCCGGAAACACCATATATTTT. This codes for CASSQEQVLGAGNTIYF.

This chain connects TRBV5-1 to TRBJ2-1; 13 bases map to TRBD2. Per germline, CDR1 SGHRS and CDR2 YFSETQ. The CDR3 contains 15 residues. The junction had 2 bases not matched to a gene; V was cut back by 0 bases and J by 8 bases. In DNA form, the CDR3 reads TGCGCCAGCAGCTTGGGGACTAGCGGGAGAGATGAGCAGTTCTTC. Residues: CASSLGTSGRDEQFF.

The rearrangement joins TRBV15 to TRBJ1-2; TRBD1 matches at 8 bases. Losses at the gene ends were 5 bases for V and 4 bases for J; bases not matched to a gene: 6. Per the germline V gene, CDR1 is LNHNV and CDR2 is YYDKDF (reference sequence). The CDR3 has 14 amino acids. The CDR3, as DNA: TGTGCCACCAGCCCGGACAGGGAAGGCTATGGCTACACCTTC. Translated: CATSPDREGYGYTF.

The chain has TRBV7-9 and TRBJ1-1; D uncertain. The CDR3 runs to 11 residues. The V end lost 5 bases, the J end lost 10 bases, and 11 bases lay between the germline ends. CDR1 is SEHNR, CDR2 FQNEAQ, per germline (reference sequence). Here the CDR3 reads CASSPQSVAFF. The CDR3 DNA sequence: TGTGCCAGCAGCCCCCAGTCGGTAGCTTTCTTT.

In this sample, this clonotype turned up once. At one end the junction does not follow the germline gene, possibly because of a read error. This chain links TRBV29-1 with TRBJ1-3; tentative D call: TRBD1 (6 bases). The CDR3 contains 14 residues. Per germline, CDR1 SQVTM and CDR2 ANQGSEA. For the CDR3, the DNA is TGCAGCGTTCACGGGGACATCTCTGGAGACACCATATATTTT. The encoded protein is CSVHGDISGDTIYF.

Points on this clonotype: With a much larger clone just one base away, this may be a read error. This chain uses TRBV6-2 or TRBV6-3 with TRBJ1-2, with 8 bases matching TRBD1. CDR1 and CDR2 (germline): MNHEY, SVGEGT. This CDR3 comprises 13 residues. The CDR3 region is CAGSPQGAAGYTF. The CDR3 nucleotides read TGTGCCGGCAGTCCGCAGGGGGCAGCGGGCTACACCTTC.

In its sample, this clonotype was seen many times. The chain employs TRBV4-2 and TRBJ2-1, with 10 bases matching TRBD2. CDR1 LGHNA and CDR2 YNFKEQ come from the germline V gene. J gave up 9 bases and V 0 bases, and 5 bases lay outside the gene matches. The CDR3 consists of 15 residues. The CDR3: CASSQEDWTSGEQFF. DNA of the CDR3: TGTGCCAGCAGCCAAGAAGATTGGACTAGCGGTGAGCAGTTCTTC.

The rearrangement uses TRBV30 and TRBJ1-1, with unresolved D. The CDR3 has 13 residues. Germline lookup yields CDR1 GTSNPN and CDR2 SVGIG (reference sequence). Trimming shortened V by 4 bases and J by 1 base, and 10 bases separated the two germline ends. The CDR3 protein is CAWMLMKNTEAFF. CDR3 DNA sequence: TGTGCCTGGATGTTAATGAAGAACACTGAAGCTTTCTTT.

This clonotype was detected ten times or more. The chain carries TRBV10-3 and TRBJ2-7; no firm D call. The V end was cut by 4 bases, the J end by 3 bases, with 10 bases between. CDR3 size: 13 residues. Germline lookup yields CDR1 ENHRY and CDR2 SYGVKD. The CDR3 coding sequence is TGTGCCATCAGTGCCCCGGGTAGCTACGAGCAGTACTTC. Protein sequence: CAISAPGSYEQYF.

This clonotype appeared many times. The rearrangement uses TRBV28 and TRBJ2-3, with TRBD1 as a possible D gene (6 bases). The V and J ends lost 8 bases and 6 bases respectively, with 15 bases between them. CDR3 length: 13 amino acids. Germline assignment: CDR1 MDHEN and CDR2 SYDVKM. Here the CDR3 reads CASLRDTTDTQYF. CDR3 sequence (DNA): TGTGCCAGCCTCCGGGACACCACCGATACGCAGTATTTT.

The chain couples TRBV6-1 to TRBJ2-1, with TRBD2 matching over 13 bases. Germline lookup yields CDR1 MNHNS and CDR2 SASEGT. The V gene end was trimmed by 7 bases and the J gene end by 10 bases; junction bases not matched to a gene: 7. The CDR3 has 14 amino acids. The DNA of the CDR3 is TGTGCCAGCAATTACAGGGGACTAGCGGGAGAGCAGTTCTTC. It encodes CASNYRGLAGEQFF.

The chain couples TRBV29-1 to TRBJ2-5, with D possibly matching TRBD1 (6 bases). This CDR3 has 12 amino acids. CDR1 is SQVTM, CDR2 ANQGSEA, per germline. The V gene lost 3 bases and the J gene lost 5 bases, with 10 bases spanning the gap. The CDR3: CSVEAGEETQYF. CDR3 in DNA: TGCAGCGTTGAGGCAGGGGAGGAGACCCAGTACTTC. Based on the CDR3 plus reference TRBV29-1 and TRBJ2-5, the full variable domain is SAVISQKPSRDICQRGTSLTIQCQVDSQVTMMFWYRQQPGQSLTLIATANQGSEATYESGFVIDKFPISRPNLTFSTLTVSNMSPEDSSIYLCSVEAGEETQYFGPGTRLLVL.

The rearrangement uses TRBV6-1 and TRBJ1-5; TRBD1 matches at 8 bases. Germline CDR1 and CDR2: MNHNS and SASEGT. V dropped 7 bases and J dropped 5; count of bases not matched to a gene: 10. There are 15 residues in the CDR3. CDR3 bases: TGTGCCAGCATCCTAGAAGGGACAGGCTATCAGCCCCAGCATTTT. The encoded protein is CASILEGTGYQPQHF.